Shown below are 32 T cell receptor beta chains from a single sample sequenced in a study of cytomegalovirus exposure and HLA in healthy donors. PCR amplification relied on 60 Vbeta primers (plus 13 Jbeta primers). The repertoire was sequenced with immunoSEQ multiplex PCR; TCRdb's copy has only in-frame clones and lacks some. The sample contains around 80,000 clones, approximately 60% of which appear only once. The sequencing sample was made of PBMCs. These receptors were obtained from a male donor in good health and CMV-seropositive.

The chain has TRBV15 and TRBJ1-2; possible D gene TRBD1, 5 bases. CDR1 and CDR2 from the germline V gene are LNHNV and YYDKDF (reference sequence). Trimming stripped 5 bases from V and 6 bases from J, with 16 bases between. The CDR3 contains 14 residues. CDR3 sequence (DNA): TGTGCCACCAGCCCCCGGACCGGGGGGGATGGCTACACCTTC. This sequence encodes CATSPRTGGDGYTF. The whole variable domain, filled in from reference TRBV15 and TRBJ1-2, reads DAMVIQNPRYQVTQFGKPVTLSCSQTLNHNVMYWYQQKSSQAPKLLFHYYDKDFNNEADTPDNFQSRRPNTSFCFLDIRSPGLGDTAMYLCATSPRTGGDGYTFGSGTRLTVV.

CDR3 DNA: TGTGCCAGCAGCGTAGTGGGAGGAGGCAATGAGCAGTTCTTC. Protein sequence: CASSVVGGGNEQFF. This sequence joins TRBV9 and TRBJ2-1, with D perhaps TRBD2 (6 bases). Germline CDR1 and CDR2: SGDLS and YYNGEE. V was shortened by 0 bases and J by 6 bases, with 10 bases between the two germline ends. The CDR3 covers 14 residues. Full variable domain (remainder filled in from reference TRBV9 and TRBJ2-1): DSGVTQTPKHLITATGQRVTLRCSPRSGDLSVYWYQQSLDQGLQFLIQYYNGEERAKGNILERFSAQQFPDLHSELNLSSLELGDSALYFCASSVVGGGNEQFFGPGTRLTVL.

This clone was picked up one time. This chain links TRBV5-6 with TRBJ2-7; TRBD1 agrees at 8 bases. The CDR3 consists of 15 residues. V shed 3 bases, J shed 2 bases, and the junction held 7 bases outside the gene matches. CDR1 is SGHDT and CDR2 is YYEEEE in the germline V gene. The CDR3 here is CASSSWTGNPYEQYF. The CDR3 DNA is TGTGCCAGCAGCTCCTGGACAGGGAATCCCTACGAGCAGTACTTC.

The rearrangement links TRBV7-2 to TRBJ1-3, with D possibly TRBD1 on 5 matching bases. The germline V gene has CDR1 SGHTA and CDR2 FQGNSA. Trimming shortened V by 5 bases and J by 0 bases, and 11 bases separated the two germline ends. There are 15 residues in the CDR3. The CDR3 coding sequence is TGTGCCAGCAGCCCCGGACAACTCTCTGGAAACACCATATATTTT. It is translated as CASSPGQLSGNTIYF. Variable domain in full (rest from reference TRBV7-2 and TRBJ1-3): GAGVSQSPSNKVTEKGKDVELRCDPISGHTALYWYRQSLGQGLEFLIYFQGNSAPDKSGLPSDRFSAERTGGSVSTLTIQRTQQEDSAVYLCASSPGQLSGNTIYFGEGSWLTVV.

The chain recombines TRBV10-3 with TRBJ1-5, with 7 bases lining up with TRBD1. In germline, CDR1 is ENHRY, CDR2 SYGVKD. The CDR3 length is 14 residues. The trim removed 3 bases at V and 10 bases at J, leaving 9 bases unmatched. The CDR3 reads CAISEGTEPGPQHF. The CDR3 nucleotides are TGTGCCATCAGTGAAGGGACAGAGCCGGGCCCCCAGCATTTT.

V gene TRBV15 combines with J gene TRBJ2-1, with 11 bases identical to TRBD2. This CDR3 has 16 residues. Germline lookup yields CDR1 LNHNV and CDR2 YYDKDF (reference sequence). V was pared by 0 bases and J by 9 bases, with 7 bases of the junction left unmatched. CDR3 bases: TGTGCCACCAGCAGAGATACCGGTAGCGGGAGGGTTGAGCAGTTCTTC. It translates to CATSRDTGSGRVEQFF.

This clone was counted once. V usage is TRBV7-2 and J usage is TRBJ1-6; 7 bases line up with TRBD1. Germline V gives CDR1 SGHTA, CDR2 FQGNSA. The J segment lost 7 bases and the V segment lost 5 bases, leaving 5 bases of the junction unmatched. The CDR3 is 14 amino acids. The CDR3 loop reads CASSPDRRNSPLHF. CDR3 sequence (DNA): TGTGCCAGCAGCCCGGACAGGCGCAATTCACCCCTCCACTTT.

The CDR3 bases are TGTGCCAGCACACCGGACCCGAAGGGGGAAAAACTGTTTTTT. Protein product: CASTPDPKGEKLFF. The chain recombines TRBV6-5 with TRBJ1-4, with D possibly TRBD1 on 5 matching bases. The ends were cut back, 7 bases at V and 8 bases at J, with 17 bases in the middle. Germline V CDR1 and CDR2: MNHEY, SVGAGI. This CDR3 comprises 14 residues.

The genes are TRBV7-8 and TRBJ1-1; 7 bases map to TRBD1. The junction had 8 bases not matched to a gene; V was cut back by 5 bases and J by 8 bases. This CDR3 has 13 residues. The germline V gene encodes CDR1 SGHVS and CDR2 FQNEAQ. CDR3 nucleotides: TGTGCCAGCAGCCCAAGACCGGGACAGGAAGCTTTCTTT. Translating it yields CASSPRPGQEAFF.

The CDR3 region has the DNA TGTGCCTGGAGTGTACAGTCTAGCGGGATTTACGAGCAGTACTTC. As protein: CAWSVQSSGIYEQYF. V is TRBV30 and J is TRBJ2-7; TRBD2 agrees at 9 bases. Germline V gives CDR1 GTSNPN, CDR2 SVGIG (reference sequence). Trimming took 0 bases from V and 4 from J; bases not matched to a gene: 7. The length of the CDR3 is 15 residues.

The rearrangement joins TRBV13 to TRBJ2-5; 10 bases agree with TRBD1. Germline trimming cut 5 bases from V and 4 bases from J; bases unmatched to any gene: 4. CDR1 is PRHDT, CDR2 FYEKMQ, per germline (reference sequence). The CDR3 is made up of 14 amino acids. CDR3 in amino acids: CASSRQGAGETQYF. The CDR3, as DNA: TGTGCCAGCAGCCGACAGGGGGCGGGAGAGACCCAGTACTTC.

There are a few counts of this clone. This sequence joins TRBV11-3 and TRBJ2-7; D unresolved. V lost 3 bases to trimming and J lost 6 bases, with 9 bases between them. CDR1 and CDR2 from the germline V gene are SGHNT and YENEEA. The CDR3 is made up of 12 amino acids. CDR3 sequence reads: CASSFRGGEQYF. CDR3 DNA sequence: TGTGCCAGCAGCTTTAGAGGTGGCGAGCAGTACTTC.

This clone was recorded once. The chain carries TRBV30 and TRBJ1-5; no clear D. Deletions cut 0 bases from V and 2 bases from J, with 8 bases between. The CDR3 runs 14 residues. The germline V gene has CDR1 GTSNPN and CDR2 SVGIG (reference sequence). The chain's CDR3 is CAWSVRGRNQPQHF. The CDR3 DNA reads TGTGCCTGGAGTGTACGAGGGCGCAATCAGCCCCAGCATTTT. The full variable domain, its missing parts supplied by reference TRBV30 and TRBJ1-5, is SQTIHQWPATLVQPVGSPLSLECTVEGTSNPNLYWYRQAAGRGLQLLFYSVGIGQISSEVPQNLSASRPQDRQFILSSKKLLLSDSGFYLCAWSVRGRNQPQHFGDGTRLSIL.

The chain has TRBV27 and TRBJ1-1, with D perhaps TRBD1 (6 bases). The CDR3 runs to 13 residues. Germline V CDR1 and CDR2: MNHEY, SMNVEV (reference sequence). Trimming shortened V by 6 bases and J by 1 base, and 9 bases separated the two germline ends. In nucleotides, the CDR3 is TGTGCCAGCAGCCGGACAGCGAACACTGAAGCTTTCTTT. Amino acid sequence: CASSRTANTEAFF.

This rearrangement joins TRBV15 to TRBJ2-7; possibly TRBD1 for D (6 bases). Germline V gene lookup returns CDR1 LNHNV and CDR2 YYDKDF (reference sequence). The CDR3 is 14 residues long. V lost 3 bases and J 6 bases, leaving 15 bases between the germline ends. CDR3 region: CATSSGHRAGEQYF. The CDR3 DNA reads TGTGCCACCAGCAGTGGGCACAGGGCAGGCGAGCAGTACTTC.

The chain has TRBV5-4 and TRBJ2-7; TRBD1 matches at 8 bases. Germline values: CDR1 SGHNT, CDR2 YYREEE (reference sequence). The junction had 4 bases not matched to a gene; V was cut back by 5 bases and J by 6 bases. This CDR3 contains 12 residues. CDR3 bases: TGTGCCAGCAGGTCCGGGACAGGCGAGCAGTACTTC. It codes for CASRSGTGEQYF.

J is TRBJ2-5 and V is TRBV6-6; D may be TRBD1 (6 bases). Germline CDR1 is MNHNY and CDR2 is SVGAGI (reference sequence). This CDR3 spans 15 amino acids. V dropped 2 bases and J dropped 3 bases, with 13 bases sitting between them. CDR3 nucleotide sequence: TGTGCCAGCAGTTACCCCGGTGCAGGGGAAGAGACCCAGTACTTC. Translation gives CASSYPGAGEETQYF.

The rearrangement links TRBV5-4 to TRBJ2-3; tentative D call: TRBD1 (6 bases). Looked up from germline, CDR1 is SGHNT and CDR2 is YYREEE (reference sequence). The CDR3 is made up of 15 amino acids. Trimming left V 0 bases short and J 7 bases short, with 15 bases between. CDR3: CASSLDVTGTNTQYF. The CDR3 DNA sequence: TGTGCCAGCAGCTTGGATGTAACAGGGACGAATACGCAGTATTTT.

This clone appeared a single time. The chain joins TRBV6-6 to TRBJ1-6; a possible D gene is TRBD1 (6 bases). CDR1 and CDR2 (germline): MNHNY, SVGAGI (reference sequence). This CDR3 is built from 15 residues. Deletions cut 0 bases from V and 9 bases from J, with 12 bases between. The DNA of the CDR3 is TGTGCCAGCAGTTACTCCCCCGGACAGAGTTCACCCCTCCACTTT. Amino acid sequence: CASSYSPGQSSPLHF.

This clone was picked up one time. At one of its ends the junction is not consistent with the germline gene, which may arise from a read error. The CDR3: CSSSSWTGLSRYTF. CDR3 sequence (DNA): TGTTCCAGCAGCTCTTGGACAGGGCTTAGCCGCTACACCTTC. The chain has TRBV7-9 and TRBJ1-2; 8 bases are a match to TRBD1. Germline V CDR1 and CDR2: SEHNR, FQNEAQ (reference sequence). The CDR3 has 14 residues.

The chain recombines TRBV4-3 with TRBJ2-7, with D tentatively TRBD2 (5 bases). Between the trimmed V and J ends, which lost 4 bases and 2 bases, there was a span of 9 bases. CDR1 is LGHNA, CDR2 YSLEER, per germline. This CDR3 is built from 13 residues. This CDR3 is CASSRAGAYEQYF. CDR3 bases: TGCGCCAGCAGCCGCGCCGGGGCCTACGAGCAGTACTTC.

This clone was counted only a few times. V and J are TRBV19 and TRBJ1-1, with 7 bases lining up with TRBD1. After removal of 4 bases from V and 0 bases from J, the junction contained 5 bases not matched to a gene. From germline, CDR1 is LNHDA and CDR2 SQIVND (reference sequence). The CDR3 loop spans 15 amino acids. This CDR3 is CASSTGTAMNTEAFF. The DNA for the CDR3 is TGTGCCAGTAGTACGGGGACAGCCATGAACACTGAAGCTTTCTTT.

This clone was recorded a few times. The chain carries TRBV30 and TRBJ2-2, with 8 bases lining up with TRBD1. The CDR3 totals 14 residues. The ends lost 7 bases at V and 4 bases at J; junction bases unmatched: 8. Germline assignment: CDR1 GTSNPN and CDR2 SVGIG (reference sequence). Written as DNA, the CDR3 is TGTGCCTACGGACAGGGCTGGGGCACCGGGGAGCTGTTTTTT. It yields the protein CAYGQGWGTGELFF.

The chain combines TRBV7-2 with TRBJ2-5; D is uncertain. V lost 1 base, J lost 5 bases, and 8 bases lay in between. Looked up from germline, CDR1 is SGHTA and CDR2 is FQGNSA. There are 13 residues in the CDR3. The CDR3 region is CASSLVFGETQYF. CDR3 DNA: TGTGCCAGCAGCTTAGTATTCGGGGAGACCCAGTACTTC.

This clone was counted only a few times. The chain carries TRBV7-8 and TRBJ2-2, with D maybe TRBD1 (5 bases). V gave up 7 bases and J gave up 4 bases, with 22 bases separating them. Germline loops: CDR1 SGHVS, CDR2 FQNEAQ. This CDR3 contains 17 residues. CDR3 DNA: TGTGCCAGCACTCTATGGGGCCTTAAAAGTAGCACCGGGGAGCTGTTTTTT. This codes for CASTLWGLKSSTGELFF.

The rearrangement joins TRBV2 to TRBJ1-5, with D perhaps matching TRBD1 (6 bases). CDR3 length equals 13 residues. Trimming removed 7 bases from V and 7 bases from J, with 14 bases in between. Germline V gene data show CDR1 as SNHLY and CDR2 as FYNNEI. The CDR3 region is CASMTDSRQPQHF. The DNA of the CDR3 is TGTGCCAGCATGACGGACAGTCGCCAGCCCCAGCATTTT. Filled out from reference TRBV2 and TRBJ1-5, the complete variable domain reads EPEVTQTPSHQVTQMGQEVILRCVPISNHLYFYWYRQILGQKVEFLVSFYNNEISEKSEIFDDQFSVERPDGSNFTLKIRSTKLEDSAMYFCASMTDSRQPQHFGDGTRLSIL.

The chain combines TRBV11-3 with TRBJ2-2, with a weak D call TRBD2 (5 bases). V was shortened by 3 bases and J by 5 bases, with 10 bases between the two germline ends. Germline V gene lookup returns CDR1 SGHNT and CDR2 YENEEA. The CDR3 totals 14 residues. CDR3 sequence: CASSFSGRTGELFF. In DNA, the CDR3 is TGTGCCAGCAGCTTTTCGGGAAGGACCGGGGAGCTGTTTTTT.

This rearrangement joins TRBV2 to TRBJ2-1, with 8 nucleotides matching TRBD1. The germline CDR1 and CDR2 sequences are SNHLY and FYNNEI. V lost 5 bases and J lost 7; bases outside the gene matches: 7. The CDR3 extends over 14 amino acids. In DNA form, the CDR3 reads TGTGCCAGCAGTCCCCAGGGGGCAGGTAATGAGCAGTTCTTC. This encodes CASSPQGAGNEQFF.

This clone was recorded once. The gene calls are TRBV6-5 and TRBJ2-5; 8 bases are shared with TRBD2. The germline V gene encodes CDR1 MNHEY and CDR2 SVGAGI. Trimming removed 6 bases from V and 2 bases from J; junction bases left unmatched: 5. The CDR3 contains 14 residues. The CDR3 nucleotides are TGTGCCAGCAGGACTAGCGCGGGGCAAGAGACCCAGTACTTC. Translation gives CASRTSAGQETQYF.

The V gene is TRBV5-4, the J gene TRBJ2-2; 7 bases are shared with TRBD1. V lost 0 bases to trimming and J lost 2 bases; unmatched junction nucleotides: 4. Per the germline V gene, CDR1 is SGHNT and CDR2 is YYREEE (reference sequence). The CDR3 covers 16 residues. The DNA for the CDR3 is TGTGCCAGCAGCTTGGCCGGGACAGTAAACACCGGGGAGCTGTTTTTT. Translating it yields CASSLAGTVNTGELFF.

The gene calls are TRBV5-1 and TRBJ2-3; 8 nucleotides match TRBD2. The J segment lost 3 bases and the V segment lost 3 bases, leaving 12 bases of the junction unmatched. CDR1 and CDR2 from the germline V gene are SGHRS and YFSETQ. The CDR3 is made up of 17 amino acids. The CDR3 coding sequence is TGCGCCAGCAGCTCAACCCCGAGCGGGAGCAGGACAGATACGCAGTATTTT. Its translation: CASSSTPSGSRTDTQYF. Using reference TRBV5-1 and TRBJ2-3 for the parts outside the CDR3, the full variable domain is KAGVTQTPRYLIKTRGQQVTLSCSPISGHRSVSWYQQTPGQGLQFLFEYFSETQRNKGNFPGRFSGRQFSNSRSEMNVSTLELGDSALYLCASSSTPSGSRTDTQYFGPGTRLTVL.

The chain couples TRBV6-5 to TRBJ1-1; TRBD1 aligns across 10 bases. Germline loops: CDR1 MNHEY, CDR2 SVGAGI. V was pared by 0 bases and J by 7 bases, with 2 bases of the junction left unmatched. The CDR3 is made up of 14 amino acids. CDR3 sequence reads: CASSYSGQGGEAFF. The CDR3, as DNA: TGTGCCAGCAGTTACTCCGGACAGGGGGGTGAAGCTTTCTTT.